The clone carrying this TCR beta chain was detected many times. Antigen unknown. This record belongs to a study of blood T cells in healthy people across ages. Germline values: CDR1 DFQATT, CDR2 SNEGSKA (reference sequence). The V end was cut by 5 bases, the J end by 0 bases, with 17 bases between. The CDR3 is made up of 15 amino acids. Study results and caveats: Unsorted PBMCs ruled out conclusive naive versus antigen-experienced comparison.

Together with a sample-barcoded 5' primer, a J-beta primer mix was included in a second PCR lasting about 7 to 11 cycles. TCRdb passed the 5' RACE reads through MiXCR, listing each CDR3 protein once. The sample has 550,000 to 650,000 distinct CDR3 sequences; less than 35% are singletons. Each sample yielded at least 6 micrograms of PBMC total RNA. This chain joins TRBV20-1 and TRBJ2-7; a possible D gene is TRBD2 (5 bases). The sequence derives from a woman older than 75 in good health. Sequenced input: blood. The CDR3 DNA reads TGCAGTGCTCAAGGTCGGGGTATTAGCTCCTACGAGCAGTACTTC. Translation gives CSAQGRGISSYEQYF.